This T cell receptor (beta chain) appears in the sequencing data of a study of graft-versus-host responses after intestinal transplantation. Study-level background: Every one of the recipients received anti-thymocyte globulin induction and afterwards took tacrolimus and steroids for about 3 years.

TCRdb's copy holds only in-frame clones and misses some; the assay was immunoSEQ multiplex PCR. The sample has 71,000 or so clones; 90% are singletons. CDR3 size: 12 residues. Germline V gives CDR1 MDHEN, CDR2 SYDVKM. Trimming took 5 bases from V and 4 from J, leaving 9 bases between them. A remark on this clone: No antigen is known for it.

J is TRBJ2-7 and V is TRBV28; D is undetermined. The sequence derives from a human donor who received an intestinal transplant. The sequencing here drew on unstimulated CD8+ T cells sorted from spleen or lymph node cells, taken before intestinal transplant. The CDR3 loop is CASSRDGYEQYF. The CDR3 DNA reads as TGTGCCAGCAGTAGAGACGGGTACGAGCAGTACTTC. Complete variable domain (other parts from reference TRBV28 and TRBJ2-7): DVKVTQSSRYLVKRTGEKVFLECVQDMDHENMFWYRQDPGLGLRLIYFSYDVKMKEKGDIPEGYSVSREKKERFSLILESASTNQTSMYLCASSRDGYEQYFGPGTRLTVT.